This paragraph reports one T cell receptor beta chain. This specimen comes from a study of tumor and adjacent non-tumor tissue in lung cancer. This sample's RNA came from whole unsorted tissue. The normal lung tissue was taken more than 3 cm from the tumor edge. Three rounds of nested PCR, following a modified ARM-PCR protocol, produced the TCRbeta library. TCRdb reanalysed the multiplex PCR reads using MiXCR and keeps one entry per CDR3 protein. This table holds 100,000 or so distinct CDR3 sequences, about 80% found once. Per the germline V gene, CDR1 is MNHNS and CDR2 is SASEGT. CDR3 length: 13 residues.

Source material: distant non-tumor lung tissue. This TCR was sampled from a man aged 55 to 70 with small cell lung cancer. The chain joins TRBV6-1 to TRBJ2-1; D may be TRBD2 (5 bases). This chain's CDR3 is CISTVEEINEQFF. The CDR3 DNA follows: TGTATCAGCACCGTGGAGGAAATCAATGAGCAGTTCTTC.